The T cell receptor (beta chain) under discussion was sequenced for a study of T cells in Graves' hyperthyroidism and ophthalmopathy. Many counts were recorded for this clonotype. The antigen remains unidentified. The definition of stable Graves' hyperthyroidism was no ophthalmopathy progression within 18 months. PBMCs stemmed from less than 13 ml fresh peripheral blood. TCR beta CDR3 regions were amplified from RNA transcripts. TCR CDR3 regions were first amplified by RT-PCR with HTBI primers. Via MiXCR, TCRdb re-called the multiplex PCR reads, giving one row per CDR3 protein. The profile shows hundreds of thousands of distinct CDR3 sequences, about 14% of them singletons. CDR1 is DFQATT, CDR2 SNEGSKA, per germline (reference sequence). The CDR3 loop spans 13 amino acids. V was shortened by 3 bases and J by 3 bases, with 12 bases between the two germline ends. Study-wide points: With a median lead of around 6.7 months before onset, the model predicted ophthalmopathy.

This TCR was sampled from a woman under 30 with Graves' hyperthyroidism. The specimen was blood. The chain uses TRBV20-1 and TRBJ2-7; D not certain. The CDR3 sequence is CSASNDPNYEQYF. DNA of the CDR3: TGCAGTGCTAGTAACGACCCTAACTACGAGCAGTACTTC.